The rows below give T cell receptor beta chains drawn from one sample of a study of identifying expanded T cells in peripheral blood. TCRdb's copy holds only in-frame clones and misses some; the assay was immunoSEQ multiplex PCR. The table includes about 82,000 clones, about 87% detected once. Sequencing input: blood. These receptors were collected from a person aged 18 to 70 in good health. Each CDR3 is given with its conserved first and last residue. The D gene is left open where the match is weak. Part of the rows lack a size; the others show once, few, many or a class for expanded clones.

D gene	clone size	V gene	J gene	CDR3 protein	CDR3 DNA
-	few	TRBV28	TRBJ1-2	CASSFGRTYGYTF	TGTGCCAGCAGTTTCGGCCGGACCTATGGCTACACCTTC
-	-	TRBV30	TRBJ1-2	CAWRMGAYGYTF	TGTGCCTGGAGGATGGGGGCCTATGGCTACACCTTC
TRBD2	-	TRBV5-5	TRBJ2-1	CASTEVAGGPRNEQFF	TGTGCCAGCACCGAGGTAGCGGGGGGGCCCAGGAATGAGCAGTTCTTC
-	-	TRBV6-1	TRBJ1-2	CAGSTLRDGYTF	TGTGCCGGTTCGACACTAAGGGATGGCTACACCTTC
TRBD2	-	TRBV12-5	TRBJ2-7	CASGLGGLAAEQYF	TGTGCTAGTGGTTTGGGGGGACTAGCGGCCGAGCAGTACTTC
TRBD2	-	TRBV27	TRBJ2-7	CASSFSLAGPYEQYF	TGTGCCAGCAGTTTTTCCCTAGCGGGGCCTTACGAGCAGTACTTC
-	-	TRBV5-1	TRBJ1-6	CASSLKGNSPLHF	TGCGCCAGCAGCTTGAAGGGTAATTCACCCCTCCACTTT
-	-	TRBV6-1	TRBJ2-1	CASSPRLFF	TGTGCCAGCAGTCCACGGTTGTTCTTC
-	-	TRBV7-2	TRBJ1-3	CASSPGPRPTSGNTIYF	TGTGCCAGCAGCCCGGGACCGAGACCCACCTCTGGAAACACCATATATTTT
-	-	TRBV7-2	TRBJ2-1	CASSLSGGGYSYNEQFF	TGTGCCAGCAGCTTATCTGGGGGAGGCTATAGCTACAATGAGCAGTTCTTC
-	-	TRBV14	TRBJ1-3	CASRSTGTGNTIYF	TGTGCCAGCAGGTCGACAGGAACTGGAAACACCATATATTTT
TRBD2	-	TRBV19	TRBJ2-1	CASSGRGDEQFF	TGTGCCAGTAGCGGGAGGGGGGATGAGCAGTTCTTC
-	once	TRBV10-3	TRBJ1-2	CAISGVRDGYTF	TGTGCCATCAGTGGGGTTCGAGACGGCTACACCTTC
-	-	TRBV6-5	TRBJ1-2	CASSYTLKGNGYTF	TGTGCCAGCAGTTACACCCTAAAGGGGAATGGCTACACCTTC
-	-	TRBV4-1	TRBJ1-6	CASSQDADVWSNSPLHF	TGCGCCAGCAGCCAAGACGCGGACGTCTGGTCGAATTCACCCCTCCACTTT
TRBD1	-	TRBV5-6	TRBJ2-7	CASSETGGRYEQYF	TGTGCCAGCAGCGAGACAGGGGGCCGATACGAGCAGTACTTC
TRBD1	-	TRBV19	TRBJ1-2	CASSVWDRGYGYTF	TGTGCCAGTAGCGTCTGGGACAGGGGCTATGGCTACACCTTC
TRBD1	-	TRBV6-5	TRBJ1-2	CASSHPQGRYGYTF	TGTGCCAGCAGTCACCCACAGGGGAGGTATGGCTACACCTTC
TRBD1	-	TRBV6-1	TRBJ1-2	CASRDSGGGNYGYTF	TGTGCCAGCAGGGACTCAGGGGGGGGTAACTATGGCTACACCTTC
-	-	TRBV29-1	TRBJ2-3	CSFRRLTDSTDTQYF	TGCAGCTTCCGGCGTTTGACAGATTCCACAGATACGCAGTATTTT
-	-	TRBV9	TRBJ2-1	CASSPFGGVGDEQFF	TGTGCCAGCAGCCCCTTCGGTGGGGTTGGGGATGAGCAGTTCTTC
TRBD1	-	TRBV6-1	TRBJ2-7	CASSGETGVAHEQYF	TGTGCCAGCAGTGGGGAAACAGGGGTAGCTCACGAGCAGTACTTC
TRBD2	-	TRBV7-2	TRBJ2-2	CASSPSGRAVGELFF	TGTGCCAGCAGCCCTAGCGGGAGGGCTGTCGGGGAGCTGTTTTTT
TRBD1	-	TRBV27	TRBJ1-2	CASRSFDRGHGYTF	TGTGCCAGCAGGTCATTCGACAGGGGGCATGGCTACACCTTC
-	-	TRBV19	TRBJ2-5	CASSISAGPSPRETQYF	TGTGCCAGTAGTATTTCGGCCGGACCCTCCCCGCGAGAGACCCAGTACTTC
-	-	TRBV27	TRBJ2-6	CASKPDMISGANVLTF	TGTGCCAGCAAGCCGGACATGATCTCTGGGGCCAACGTCCTGACTTTC
-	-	TRBV19	TRBJ2-6	CASSYTVSGANVLTF	TGTGCCAGTAGTTATACGGTTTCTGGGGCCAACGTCCTGACTTTC
-	-	TRBV6-6	TRBJ1-3	CASSGGRTGNTIYF	TGTGCCAGCAGCGGTGGCCGCACTGGAAACACCATATATTTT
-	-	TRBV10-3	TRBJ1-2	CAIRPYSSTASAGYTF	TGTGCCATCAGACCATACTCGTCCACAGCCTCCGCGGGCTACACCTTC
TRBD1	-	TRBV19	TRBJ2-7	CASSTTGTGYEQYF	TGTGCCAGTAGTACCACCGGGACAGGGTACGAGCAGTACTTC
-	once	TRBV5-1	TRBJ2-5	CASSLSPGGQETQYF	TGCGCCAGCAGCTTGAGTCCCGGGGGCCAAGAGACCCAGTACTTC
-	-	TRBV5-6	TRBJ2-7	CASSSSLHYEQYF	TGTGCCAGCAGCAGTTCCCTACACTACGAGCAGTACTTC
TRBD1	few	TRBV7-9	TRBJ1-2	CASSPQTGGYGYTF	TGTGCCAGCAGCCCCCAGACAGGGGGCTATGGCTACACCTTC
TRBD1	-	TRBV9	TRBJ1-6	CASSGQGASYNSPLHF	TGTGCCAGCAGCGGACAGGGGGCCAGCTATAATTCACCCCTCCACTTT
-	-	TRBV6-1	TRBJ2-4	CASTVPGSNIQYF	TGTGCCAGCACGGTCCCCGGGTCGAACATTCAGTACTTC
-	once	TRBV14	TRBJ1-2	CASSPGEEYGHTF	TGTGCCAGCAGCCCCGGAGAGGAATATGGCCACACCTTC
-	-	TRBV10-3	TRBJ1-5	CAISESPGASNQPQHF	TGTGCCATCAGTGAGTCGCCGGGGGCCTCCAATCAGCCCCAGCATTTT
TRBD1	-	TRBV6-1	TRBJ1-3	CASSDGAGGGNTIYF	TGTGCCAGCAGTGATGGCGCAGGGGGAGGAAACACCATATATTTT
-	-	TRBV6-1	TRBJ1-1	CASTREVAEAFF	TGTGCCAGCACCCGGGAGGTCGCTGAAGCTTTCTTT
-	-	TRBV5-1	TRBJ1-4	CASSLGAGGLGMEEKLFF	TGCGCCAGCAGCTTGGGAGCCGGGGGCTTAGGAATGGAGGAAAAACTGTTTTTT
-	-	TRBV18	TRBJ1-1	CASSPGLLAGGTEAFF	TGTGCCAGCTCACCGGGTTTGTTGGCTGGGGGCACTGAAGCTTTCTTT
TRBD1	-	TRBV6-5	TRBJ1-2	CASSVNQGAYGYTF	TGTGCCAGCAGTGTAAACCAGGGGGCCTATGGCTACACCTTC
-	-	TRBV4-1	TRBJ1-2	CASSFPAANYGYTF	TGCGCCAGCAGCTTCCCGGCGGCTAACTATGGCTACACCTTC
-	-	TRBV13	TRBJ1-1	CASSPRGWAGGPEAFF	TGTGCCAGCAGCCCCCGGGGGTGGGCAGGAGGACCTGAAGCTTTCTTT